The sequence of this T cell receptor (beta chain) was determined in a study of cytomegalovirus exposure and HLA in healthy donors. In the study overall: The 110 or so validation repertoires used a platform that matched the one used for the approximately 690 first-cohort repertoires, as a later analysis reported.

Study-wide points: In vitro checks showed that a few CMV-associated chains really do target CMV antigens. The authors enumerated some 170 TCR beta chains as linked to cytomegalovirus.

The CDR3 has 15 residues. V dropped 5 bases and J dropped 0 bases, with 16 bases sitting between them. Germline CDR1 SQVTM, CDR2 ANQGSEA. In the case of this clone: The antigen remains undetermined.

Data came from immunoSEQ multiplex PCR; TCRdb stores just in-frame clones and leaves some out. The sample includes about 88,000 clones, approximately 96% of them seen just once. This clonotype originated in a man in his late teens or twenties in good health and CMV-seronegative. The chain employs TRBV29-1 and TRBJ1-2; weak D call: TRBD1 (5 bases). Sample: PBMCs. The CDR3 nucleotides are TGCAGCGTTCGTACCGGACAAGTAGCTAACTATGGCTACACCTTC. This sequence encodes CSVRTGQVANYGYTF.